Listed below are T cell receptor beta chains from one sample, sequenced in a study of CD8 T cells in ankylosing spondylitis. TCRdb analysed the 5' RACE reads with MiXCR anew, one entry per CDR3 protein. The table includes about 250,000 distinct CDR3 sequences, 30% to 35% detected once. Sequenced sample: blood, either unsorted or a sorted T cell fraction (not recorded which). These receptor sequences come from a male donor with ankylosing spondylitis or in good health (not recorded which). Both conserved end residues are trimmed from each CDR3.

v_call cdr3_aa
TRBV7-6 ASSENRVEYEQY
TRBV29-1 SVEDEGQNTDTQY
TRBV20-1 SARGVMGQPYEQY
TRBV20-1 SALPHRGITEAF
TRBV27 ASSMGQGASEAF
TRBV29-1 SVAGPRQETQY
TRBV20-1 SARFTGFGQPQH
TRBV4-1 ASSQARASGEQY
TRBV3-1 ASSQNRGSFSGNTIY
TRBV5-5 ASILGGGSRYGYT
TRBV29-1 SVEAAVGEQF
TRBV20-1 SAERGGPVGDTQY
TRBV15 ATTKRGVNTEAF
TRBV6-5 ASSYSRGLGETQY
TRBV3-1 ASSPRTGNSPLH
TRBV29-1 SVVTGQKTQY
TRBV9 ASSVDRTQETQY
TRBV7-6 ASSFNRGTVPEAF
TRBV9 ASSGQGNEQF
TRBV19 ASSNPTTGTGELF
TRBV7-6 ASSPHSKETQY
TRBV29-1 SVLGRWEEAF
TRBV2 ASTIDRSSYEQY
TRBV12-3/TRBV12-4 ASSPTALAGGTDTQY
TRBV5-1 ASSEMGTRETQY
TRBV20-1 SAPPGSNTEAF
TRBV27 ASRVRDGSYGYT
TRBV7-2 ASSLIGGQWGETQY
TRBV5-1 ASSREGSSYEQY
TRBV6-4 ASSVLLNYNEQF
TRBV29-1 SVVLAGTQETQY
TRBV20-1 SARDAARSYEQY
TRBV11-1 ASNYRIRLAGSPSSYNEQF
TRBV20-1 SARTGWTGELF
TRBV4-2 ASSQGQETGELF
TRBV20-1 SARGEWGDTEAF
TRBV6-5 ASSLEGQAYNEQF
TRBV20-1 SARKGQRTDTQY
TRBV7-9 ASSLATGNYGYT
TRBV3-1 ASSQRGNGEKLF
TRBV27 ASSGARTGKGTYNEQF
TRBV7-9 ASSPQGFSGYT
TRBV12-3/TRBV12-4 ASSFARAYEQY
TRBV6-5 ASSYGGVITEAF
TRBV7-2 ASSFVWGETQY
TRBV20-1 SASGRDNTGELF
TRBV29-1 SVQATGGNSPLH
TRBV6-1 ASSELSFRRQQLNEQY
TRBV12-3/TRBV12-4 ASSSALNDHTQY
TRBV10-3 AISEGQETQY
TRBV20-1 SARVQGMNTEAF
TRBV6-5 ASSNRDSLWNSPLH
TRBV11-2 ASSPQTGFIPYSNQPQH
TRBV20-1 SARDPTGNQPQH
TRBV15 ATSGDNTDTQY